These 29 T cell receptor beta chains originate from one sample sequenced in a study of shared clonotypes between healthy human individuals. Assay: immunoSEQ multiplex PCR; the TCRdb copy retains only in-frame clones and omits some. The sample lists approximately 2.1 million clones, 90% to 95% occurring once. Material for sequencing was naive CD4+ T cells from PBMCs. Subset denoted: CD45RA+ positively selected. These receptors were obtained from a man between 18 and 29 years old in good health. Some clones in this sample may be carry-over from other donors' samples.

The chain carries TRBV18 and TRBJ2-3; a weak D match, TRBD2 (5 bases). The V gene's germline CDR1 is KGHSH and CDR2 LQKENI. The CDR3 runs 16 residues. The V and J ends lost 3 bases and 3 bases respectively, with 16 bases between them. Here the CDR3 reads CASSPGLAEGTDTQYF. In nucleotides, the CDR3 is TGTGCCAGCTCACCCGGCCTAGCAGAAGGTACAGATACGCAGTATTTT.

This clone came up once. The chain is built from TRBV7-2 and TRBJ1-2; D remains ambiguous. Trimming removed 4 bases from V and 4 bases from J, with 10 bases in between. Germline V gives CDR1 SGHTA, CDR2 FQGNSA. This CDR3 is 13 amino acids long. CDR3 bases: TGTGCCAGCAGCTCCGGGCAGTTCTATGGCTACACCTTC. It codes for CASSSGQFYGYTF.

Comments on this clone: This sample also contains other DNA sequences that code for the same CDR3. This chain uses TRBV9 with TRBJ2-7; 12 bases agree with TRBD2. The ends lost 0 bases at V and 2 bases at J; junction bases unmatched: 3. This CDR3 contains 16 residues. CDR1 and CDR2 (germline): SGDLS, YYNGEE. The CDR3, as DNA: TGTGCCAGCAGCGTAGGTCTAGCGGGAGGGCCCTACGAGCAGTACTTC. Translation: CASSVGLAGGPYEQYF.

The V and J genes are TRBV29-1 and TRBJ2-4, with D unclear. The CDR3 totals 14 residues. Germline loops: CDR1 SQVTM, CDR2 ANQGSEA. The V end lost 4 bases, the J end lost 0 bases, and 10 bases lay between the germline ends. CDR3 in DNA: TGCAGCGTTGTTGGGGTTCTAGCCAAAAACATTCAGTACTTC. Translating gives CSVVGVLAKNIQYF.

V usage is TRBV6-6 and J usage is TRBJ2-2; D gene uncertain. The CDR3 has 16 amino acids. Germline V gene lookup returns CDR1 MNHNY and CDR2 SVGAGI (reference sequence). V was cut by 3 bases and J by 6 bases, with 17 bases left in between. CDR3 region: CASSYGPRAAPGELFF. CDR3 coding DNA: TGTGCCAGCAGTTATGGCCCTCGGGCAGCACCCGGGGAGCTGTTTTTT.

The chain's CDR3 is CASSQYREEVVPNYGYTF. The DNA of the CDR3 is TGTGCCAGCAGCCAGTACAGGGAAGAGGTGGTTCCTAACTATGGCTACACCTTC. This rearrangement joins TRBV14 to TRBJ1-2, with D possibly matching TRBD1 (6 bases). Trimming took 3 bases from V and 0 from J, leaving 20 bases between them. Germline values: CDR1 SGHDN, CDR2 FVKESK. The CDR3 contains 18 residues.

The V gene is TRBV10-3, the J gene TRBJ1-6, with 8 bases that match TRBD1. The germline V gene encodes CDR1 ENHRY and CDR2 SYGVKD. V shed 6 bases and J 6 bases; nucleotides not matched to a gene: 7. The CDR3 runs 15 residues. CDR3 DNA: TGTGCCATCAGGGGACAGGTCACTCCTAATTCACCCCTCCACTTT. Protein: CAIRGQVTPNSPLHF.

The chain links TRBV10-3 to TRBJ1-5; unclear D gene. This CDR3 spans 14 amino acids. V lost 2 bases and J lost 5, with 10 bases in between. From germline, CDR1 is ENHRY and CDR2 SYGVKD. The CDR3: CAISEGGTDQPQHF. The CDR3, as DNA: TGTGCCATCAGTGAGGGCGGTACAGATCAGCCCCAGCATTTT.

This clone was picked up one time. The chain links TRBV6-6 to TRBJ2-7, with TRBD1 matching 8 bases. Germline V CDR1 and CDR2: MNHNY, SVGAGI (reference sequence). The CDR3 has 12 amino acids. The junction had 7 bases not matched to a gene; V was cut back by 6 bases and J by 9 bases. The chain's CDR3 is CASRTGDRGQYF. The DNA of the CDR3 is TGTGCCAGCAGGACAGGGGACCGAGGGCAGTACTTC.

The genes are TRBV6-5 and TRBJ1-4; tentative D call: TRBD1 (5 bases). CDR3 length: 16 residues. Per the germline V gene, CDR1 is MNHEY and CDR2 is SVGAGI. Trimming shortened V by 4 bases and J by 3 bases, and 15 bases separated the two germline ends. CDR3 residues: CASSSHPGGANEKLFF. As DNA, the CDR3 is TGTGCCAGCAGTTCTCACCCCGGGGGGGCTAATGAAAAACTGTTTTTT.

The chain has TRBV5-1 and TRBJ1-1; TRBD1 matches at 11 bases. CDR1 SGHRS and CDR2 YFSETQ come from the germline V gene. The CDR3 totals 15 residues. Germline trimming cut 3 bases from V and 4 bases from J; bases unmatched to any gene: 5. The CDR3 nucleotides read TGCGCCAGCAGCTGGGTAGGGACAGGGGGCACTGAAGCTTTCTTT. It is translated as CASSWVGTGGTEAFF.

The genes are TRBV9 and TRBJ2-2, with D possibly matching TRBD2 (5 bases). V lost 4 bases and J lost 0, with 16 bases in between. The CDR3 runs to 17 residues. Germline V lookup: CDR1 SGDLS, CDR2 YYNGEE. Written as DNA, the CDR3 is TGTGCCAGCAGCCCCCGGGGAGTAGCAGCGAACACCGGGGAGCTGTTTTTT. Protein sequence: CASSPRGVAANTGELFF.

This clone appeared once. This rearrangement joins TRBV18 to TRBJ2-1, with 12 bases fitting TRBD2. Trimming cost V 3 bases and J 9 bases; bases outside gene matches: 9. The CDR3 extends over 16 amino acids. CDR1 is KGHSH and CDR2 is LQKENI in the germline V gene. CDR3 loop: CASSPPSGRARGEQFF. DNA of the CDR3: TGTGCCAGCTCACCCCCTAGCGGGAGGGCCCGGGGTGAGCAGTTCTTC.

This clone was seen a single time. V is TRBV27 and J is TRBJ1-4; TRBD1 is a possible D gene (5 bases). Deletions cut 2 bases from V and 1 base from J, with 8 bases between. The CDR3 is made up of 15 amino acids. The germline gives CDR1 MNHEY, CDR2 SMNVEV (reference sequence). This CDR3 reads CASSLGGLTNEKLFF. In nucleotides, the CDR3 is TGTGCCAGCAGTTTAGGGGGGTTAACTAATGAAAAACTGTTTTTT.

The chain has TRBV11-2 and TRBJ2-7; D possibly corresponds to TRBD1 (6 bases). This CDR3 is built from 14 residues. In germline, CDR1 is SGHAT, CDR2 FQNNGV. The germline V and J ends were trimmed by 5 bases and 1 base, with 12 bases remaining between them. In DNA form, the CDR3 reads TGTGCCAGCAGCAGGGGACAACTATCCTACGAGCAGTACTTC. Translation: CASSRGQLSYEQYF.

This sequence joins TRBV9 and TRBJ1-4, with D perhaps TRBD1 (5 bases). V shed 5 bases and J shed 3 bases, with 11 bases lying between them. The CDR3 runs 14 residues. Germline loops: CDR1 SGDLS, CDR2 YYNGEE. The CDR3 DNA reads TGTGCCAGCAGACCAGGGTTGGCTAATGAAAAACTGTTTTTT. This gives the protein CASRPGLANEKLFF.

Written as DNA, the CDR3 is TGTGCCATCAGTGCGGGCGGGGGGCATACTGAAGCTTTCTTT. Residues: CAISAGGGHTEAFF. The rearrangement joins TRBV10-3 to TRBJ1-1; D is perhaps TRBD1 (6 bases). V lost 4 bases and J 5 bases, leaving 14 bases between the germline ends. Germline CDR1 reads ENHRY; CDR2 reads SYGVKD. CDR3 length: 14 residues.

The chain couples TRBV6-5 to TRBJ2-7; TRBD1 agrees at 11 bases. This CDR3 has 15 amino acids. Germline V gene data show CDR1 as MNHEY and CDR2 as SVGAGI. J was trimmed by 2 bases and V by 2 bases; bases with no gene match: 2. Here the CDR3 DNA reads TGTGCCAGCAGTTACGGGACAGGGGGAGCCTACGAGCAGTACTTC. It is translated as CASSYGTGGAYEQYF.

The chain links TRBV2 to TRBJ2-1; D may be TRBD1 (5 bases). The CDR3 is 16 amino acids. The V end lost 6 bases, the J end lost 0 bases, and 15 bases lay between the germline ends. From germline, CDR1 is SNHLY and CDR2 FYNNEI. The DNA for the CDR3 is TGTGCCAGCAGGGATAGGGGCAACCCCTCCTACAATGAGCAGTTCTTC. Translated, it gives CASRDRGNPSYNEQFF.

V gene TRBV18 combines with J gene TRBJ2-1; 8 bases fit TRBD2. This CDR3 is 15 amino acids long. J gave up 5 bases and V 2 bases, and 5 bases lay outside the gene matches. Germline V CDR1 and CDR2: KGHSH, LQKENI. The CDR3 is CASSPGLARDNEQFF. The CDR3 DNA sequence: TGTGCCAGCTCACCAGGACTAGCTCGCGACAATGAGCAGTTCTTC.

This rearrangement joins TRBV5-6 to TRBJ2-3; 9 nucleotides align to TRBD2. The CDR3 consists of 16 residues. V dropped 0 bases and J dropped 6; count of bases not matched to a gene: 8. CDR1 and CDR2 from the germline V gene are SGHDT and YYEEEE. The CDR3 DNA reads TGTGCCAGCAGCTTGGTGGCGGGAGGGCCGAGTGATACGCAGTATTTT. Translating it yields CASSLVAGGPSDTQYF.

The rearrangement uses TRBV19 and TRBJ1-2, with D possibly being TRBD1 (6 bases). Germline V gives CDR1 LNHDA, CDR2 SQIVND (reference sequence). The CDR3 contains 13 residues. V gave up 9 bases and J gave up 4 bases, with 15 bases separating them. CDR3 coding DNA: TGTGCCAGCTCTAGGACAGTAAGCTATGGCTACACCTTC. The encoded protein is CASSRTVSYGYTF.

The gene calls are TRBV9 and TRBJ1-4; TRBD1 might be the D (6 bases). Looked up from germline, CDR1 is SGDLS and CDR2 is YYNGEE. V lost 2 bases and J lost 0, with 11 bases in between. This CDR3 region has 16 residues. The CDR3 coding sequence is TGTGCCAGCAGCGTCAATCCAGGGGCAACTAATGAAAAACTGTTTTTT. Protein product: CASSVNPGATNEKLFF.

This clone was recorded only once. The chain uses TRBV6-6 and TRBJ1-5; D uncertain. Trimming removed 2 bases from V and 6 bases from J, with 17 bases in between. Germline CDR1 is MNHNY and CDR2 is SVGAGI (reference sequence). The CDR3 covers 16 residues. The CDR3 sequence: CASSYPEPRGGQPQHF. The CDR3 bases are TGTGCCAGCAGTTACCCCGAGCCCCGGGGAGGTCAGCCCCAGCATTTT.

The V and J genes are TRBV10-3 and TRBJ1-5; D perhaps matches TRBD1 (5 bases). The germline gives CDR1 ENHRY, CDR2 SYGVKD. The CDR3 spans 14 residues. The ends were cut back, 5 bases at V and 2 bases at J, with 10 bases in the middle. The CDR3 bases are TGTGCCATCAGTCTTAAAGGGGGCAATCAGCCCCAGCATTTT. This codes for CAISLKGGNQPQHF.

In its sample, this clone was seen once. This chain's CDR3 is CASSGTVPPAQHF. The CDR3 nucleotides read TGTGCCAGCAGCGGGACAGTTCCTCCGGCCCAGCATTTT. V gene TRBV28 combines with J gene TRBJ1-5; 7 bases map to TRBD1. CDR3 size: 13 residues. V lost 6 bases and J lost 11; bases outside the gene matches: 10. CDR1 is MDHEN, CDR2 SYDVKM, per germline.

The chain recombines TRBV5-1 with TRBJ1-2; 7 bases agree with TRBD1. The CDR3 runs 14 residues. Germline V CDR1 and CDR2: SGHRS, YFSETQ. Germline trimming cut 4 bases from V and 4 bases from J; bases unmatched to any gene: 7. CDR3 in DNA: TGCGCCAGCAGCGAACAGGGGACACTCTATGGCTACACCTTC. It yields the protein CASSEQGTLYGYTF.

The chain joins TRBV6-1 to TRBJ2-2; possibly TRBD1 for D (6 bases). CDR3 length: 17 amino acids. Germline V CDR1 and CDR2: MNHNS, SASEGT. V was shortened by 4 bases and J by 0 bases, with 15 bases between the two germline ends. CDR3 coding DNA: TGTGCCAGCAGTGGGAGCCAGGGGCAGCCGAACACCGGGGAGCTGTTTTTT. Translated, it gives CASSGSQGQPNTGELFF.

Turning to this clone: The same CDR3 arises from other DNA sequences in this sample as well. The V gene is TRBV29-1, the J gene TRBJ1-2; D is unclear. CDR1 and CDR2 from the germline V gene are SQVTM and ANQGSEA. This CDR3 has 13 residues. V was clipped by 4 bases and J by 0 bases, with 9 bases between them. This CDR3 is CSVVSGTNYGYTF. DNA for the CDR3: TGCAGCGTTGTTTCCGGGACTAACTATGGCTACACCTTC.